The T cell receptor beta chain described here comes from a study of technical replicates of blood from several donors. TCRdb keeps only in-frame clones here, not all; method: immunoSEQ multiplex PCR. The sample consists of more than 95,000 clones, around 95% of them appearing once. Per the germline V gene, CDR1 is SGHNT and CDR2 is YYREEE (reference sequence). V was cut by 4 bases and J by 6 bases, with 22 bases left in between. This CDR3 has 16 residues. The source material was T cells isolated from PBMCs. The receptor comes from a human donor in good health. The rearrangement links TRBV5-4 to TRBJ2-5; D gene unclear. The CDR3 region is CASSPGSWASVKTQYF. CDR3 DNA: TGTGCCAGCAGCCCAGGCTCGTGGGCCTCAGTAAAGACCCAGTACTTC. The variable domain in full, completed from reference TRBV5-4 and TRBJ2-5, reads ETGVTQSPTHLIKTRGQQVTLRCSSQSGHNTVSWYQQALGQGPQFIFQYYREEENGRGNFPPRFSGLQFPNYSSELNVNALELDDSALYLCASSPGSWASVKTQYFGPGTRLLVL.